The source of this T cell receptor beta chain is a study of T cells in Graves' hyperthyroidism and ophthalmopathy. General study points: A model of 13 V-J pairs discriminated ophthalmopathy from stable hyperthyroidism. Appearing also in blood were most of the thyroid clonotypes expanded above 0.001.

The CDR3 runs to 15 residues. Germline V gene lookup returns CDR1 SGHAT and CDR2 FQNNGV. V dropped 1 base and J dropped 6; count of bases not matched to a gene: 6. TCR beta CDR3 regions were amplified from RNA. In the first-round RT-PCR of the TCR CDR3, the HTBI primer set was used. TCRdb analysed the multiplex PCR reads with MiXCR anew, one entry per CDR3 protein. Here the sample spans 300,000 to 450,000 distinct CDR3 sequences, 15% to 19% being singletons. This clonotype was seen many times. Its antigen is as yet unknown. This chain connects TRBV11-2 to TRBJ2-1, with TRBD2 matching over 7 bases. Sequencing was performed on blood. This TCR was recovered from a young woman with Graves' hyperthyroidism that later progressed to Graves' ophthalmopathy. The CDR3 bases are TGTGCCAGCAGCTTAGGCGGGAGTGGTGGCAATGAGCAGTTCTTC. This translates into CASSLGGSGGNEQFF. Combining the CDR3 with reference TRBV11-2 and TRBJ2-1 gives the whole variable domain EAGVAQSPRYKIIEKRQSVAFWCNPISGHATLYWYQQILGQGPKLLIQFQNNGVVDDSQLPKDRFSAERLKGVDSTLKIQPAKLEDSAVYLCASSLGGSGGNEQFFGPGTRLTVL.